In its sample, the clone carrying this TCR beta chain was seen once. These data come from a study of technical replicates of blood from a handful of donors. This CDR3 is 11 amino acids long. CDR1 and CDR2 (germline): SQVTM, ANQGSEA. Between the trimmed V and J ends, which lost 2 bases and 2 bases, there was a span of 3 bases. The data were produced by immunoSEQ multiplex PCR, yet TCRdb's version contains in-frame clones alone and is incomplete. Of 66,000 or so clones listed, roughly 90% are singletons. Sequenced: PBMCs. This TCR was recovered from a human donor in good health. Some clones in this sample may be carry-over from other donors' samples. The chain carries TRBV29-1 and TRBJ2-5, with D uncertain. The CDR3 here is CSVEQQETQYF. CDR3 sequence (DNA): TGCAGCGTTGAACAGCAAGAGACCCAGTACTTC. Full variable domain (missing parts from reference TRBV29-1 and TRBJ2-5): SAVISQKPSRDICQRGTSLTIQCQVDSQVTMMFWYRQQPGQSLTLIATANQGSEATYESGFVIDKFPISRPNLTFSTLTVSNMSPEDSSIYLCSVEQQETQYFGPGTRLLVL.